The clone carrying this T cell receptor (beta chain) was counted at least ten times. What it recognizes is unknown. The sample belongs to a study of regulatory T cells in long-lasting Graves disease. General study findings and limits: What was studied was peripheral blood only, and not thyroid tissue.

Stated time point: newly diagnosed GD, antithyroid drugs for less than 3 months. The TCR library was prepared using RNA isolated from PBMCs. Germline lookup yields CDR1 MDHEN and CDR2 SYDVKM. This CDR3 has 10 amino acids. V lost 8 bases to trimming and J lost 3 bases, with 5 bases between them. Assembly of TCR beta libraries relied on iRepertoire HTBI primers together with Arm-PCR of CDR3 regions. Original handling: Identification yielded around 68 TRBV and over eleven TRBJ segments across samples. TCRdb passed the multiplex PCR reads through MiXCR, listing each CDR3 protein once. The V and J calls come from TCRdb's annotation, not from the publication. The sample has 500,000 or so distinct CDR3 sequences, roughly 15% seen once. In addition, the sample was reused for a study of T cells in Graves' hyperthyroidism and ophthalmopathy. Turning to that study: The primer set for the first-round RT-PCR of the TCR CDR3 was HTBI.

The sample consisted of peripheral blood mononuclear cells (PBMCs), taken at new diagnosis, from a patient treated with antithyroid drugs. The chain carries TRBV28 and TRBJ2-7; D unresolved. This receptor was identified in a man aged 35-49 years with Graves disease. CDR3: CASGRYEQYF. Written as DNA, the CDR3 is TGTGCCAGCGGGCGCTACGAGCAGTACTTC.